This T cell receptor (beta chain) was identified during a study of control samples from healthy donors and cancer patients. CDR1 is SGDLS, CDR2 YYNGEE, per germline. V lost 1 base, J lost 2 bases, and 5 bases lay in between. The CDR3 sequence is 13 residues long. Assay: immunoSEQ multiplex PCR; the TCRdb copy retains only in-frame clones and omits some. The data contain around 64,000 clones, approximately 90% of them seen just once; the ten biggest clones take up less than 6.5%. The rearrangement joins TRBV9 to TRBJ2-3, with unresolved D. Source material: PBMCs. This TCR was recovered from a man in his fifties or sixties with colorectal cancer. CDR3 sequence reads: CASSVPDTDTQYF. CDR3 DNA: TGTGCCAGCAGCGTACCAGACACAGATACGCAGTATTTT.